Below are 31 T cell receptor beta chains sequenced from a single sample in a study of blood T cell repertoires in COVID-19. The repertoire was sequenced with immunoSEQ multiplex PCR; TCRdb's copy has only in-frame clones and lacks some. The table shows about 410,000 clones, with about nine tenths occurring only once. Sequenced: PBMCs or T cells enriched from blood (not recorded which). The receptors stem from a man aged 18 to 29 who had recovered from COVID-19.

The chain uses TRBV4-1 and TRBJ1-5; possible D gene TRBD1, 5 bases. Germline lookup yields CDR1 MGHRA and CDR2 YSYEKL. V lost 4 bases, J lost 2 bases, and 12 bases lay in between. There are 15 residues in the CDR3. The DNA of the CDR3 is TGCGCCAGCAGCCCGCGGGACTTGGGCAATCAGCCCCAGCATTTT. Amino acids: CASSPRDLGNQPQHF.

V gene TRBV7-6 combines with J gene TRBJ2-3; possible D gene TRBD2, 5 bases. The CDR3 contains 15 residues. The V gene lost 6 bases and the J gene lost 2 bases, with 15 bases spanning the gap. Germline V gene sequence: CDR1 SGHVS, CDR2 FNYEAQ. In nucleotides, the CDR3 is TGTGCCAGCAGTCCTCAGCGGACTCTCACAGATACGCAGTATTTT. Its protein is CASSPQRTLTDTQYF.

V and J are TRBV10-1 and TRBJ2-5; 7 bases map to TRBD1. CDR1 WNHNN and CDR2 SYGVQD come from the germline V gene (reference sequence). The CDR3 is made up of 13 amino acids. J was trimmed by 2 bases and V by 9 bases; bases with no gene match: 6. The CDR3, as DNA: TGCGCCAGGAGGGGGCCCAAACAAGAGACCCAGTACTTC. This gives the protein CARRGPKQETQYF.

CDR3 nucleotides: TGTGCCAGCTGGTCACCGCGTCGAGGTGGCTACACCTTC. Amino acid sequence: CASWSPRRGGYTF. The chain has TRBV6-5 and TRBJ1-2; no clear D gene. Germline CDR1 and CDR2: MNHEY and SVGAGI. V shed 8 bases and J shed 7 bases, with 17 bases lying between them. The length of the CDR3 is 13 residues.

The chain carries TRBV6-5 and TRBJ2-1; tentative D call: TRBD2 (6 bases). V shed 6 bases and J shed 5 bases, with 14 bases lying between them. The CDR3 contains 14 residues. CDR1 MNHEY and CDR2 SVGAGI come from the germline V gene. CDR3 in amino acids: CASRPLAINNEQFF. In DNA form, the CDR3 reads TGTGCCAGCAGACCCCTAGCGATTAACAATGAGCAGTTCTTC.

The J gene is TRBJ2-4, the V gene TRBV19; D may be TRBD2 (6 bases). Germline CDR1 LNHDA, CDR2 SQIVND (reference sequence). The germline V and J ends were trimmed by 6 bases and 1 base, with 19 bases remaining between them. The CDR3 extends over 17 amino acids. The CDR3 bases are TGTGCCAGTAGATTTGCCCAAATCAGCGGGGCCAAAAACATTCAGTACTTC. Amino acids: CASRFAQISGAKNIQYF.

The chain couples TRBV11-3 to TRBJ1-2; 9 nucleotides agree with TRBD1. Unmatched junction bases numbered 12, after V lost 5 bases and J lost 5 bases. Germline V gene sequence: CDR1 SGHNT, CDR2 YENEEA. The CDR3 length is 16 residues. CDR3 sequence (DNA): TGTGCCAGCAGCGGAAGGAACAGGGGGCACGTATATGGCTACACCTTC. It translates to CASSGRNRGHVYGYTF. The full variable domain, with the rest looked up from reference TRBV11-3 and TRBJ1-2, is EAGVVQSPRYKIIEKKQPVAFWCNPISGHNTLYWYLQNLGQGPELLIRYENEEAVDDSQLPKDRFSAERLKGVDSTLKIQPAELGDSAVYLCASSGRNRGHVYGYTFGSGTRLTVV.

The rearrangement uses TRBV18 and TRBJ1-6; TRBD1 aligns across 7 bases. The V and J ends lost 4 bases and 6 bases, in that order; junction bases with no gene match: 6. This CDR3 comprises 15 residues. The germline V gene encodes CDR1 KGHSH and CDR2 LQKENI. CDR3 sequence (DNA): TGTGCCAGCTCACTAGGACAGGCAACTAATTCACCCCTCCACTTT. This gives the protein CASSLGQATNSPLHF.

This chain joins TRBV4-1 and TRBJ2-1; 7 positions agree with TRBD2. The CDR3 sequence is 16 residues long. Trimming removed 0 bases from V and 9 bases from J; junction bases left unmatched: 11. CDR1 and CDR2 from the germline V gene are MGHRA and YSYEKL. CDR3 DNA sequence: TGCGCCAGCAGCCAAGATCCGGCGGGAGTGAGGAGTGAGCAGTTCTTC. It is translated as CASSQDPAGVRSEQFF.

The chain joins TRBV5-1 to TRBJ1-4, with D tentatively TRBD1 (5 bases). The CDR3 is made up of 18 amino acids. Per the germline V gene, CDR1 is SGHRS and CDR2 is YFSETQ. Deletions cut 4 bases from V and 8 bases from J, with 27 bases between. The CDR3 loop is CASSEDMLTAGRSEKLFF. CDR3 sequence (DNA): TGCGCCAGCAGCGAGGATATGTTGACAGCGGGTAGATCGGAAAAACTGTTTTTT.

The chain recombines TRBV9 with TRBJ1-1; D unresolved. V gave up 0 bases and J gave up 2 bases, with 11 bases separating them. The germline V gene encodes CDR1 SGDLS and CDR2 YYNGEE. The CDR3 length is 15 residues. Written as DNA, the CDR3 is TGTGCCAGCAGCGTAGATCACTCCCGCAACACTGAAGCTTTCTTT. Amino acid sequence: CASSVDHSRNTEAFF. Full variable domain (remainder filled in from reference TRBV9 and TRBJ1-1): DSGVTQTPKHLITATGQRVTLRCSPRSGDLSVYWYQQSLDQGLQFLIQYYNGEERAKGNILERFSAQQFPDLHSELNLSSLELGDSALYFCASSVDHSRNTEAFFGQGTRLTVV.

The CDR3 coding sequence is TGTGCCAGCAAAATCATTACAGAAAGGGAGCAGTACTTC. Residues: CASKIITEREQYF. This chain connects TRBV2 to TRBJ2-7; unclear D gene. Germline loops: CDR1 SNHLY, CDR2 FYNNEI. Trimming pared 7 bases from V and 7 bases from J, leaving 17 bases between. This CDR3 region has 13 residues.

The rearrangement uses TRBV19 and TRBJ2-5; 7 nucleotides agree with TRBD1. The CDR3 is 15 amino acids. Trimming took 5 bases from V and 5 from J; bases not matched to a gene: 11. Germline V CDR1 and CDR2: LNHDA, SQIVND (reference sequence). DNA of the CDR3: TGTGCCAGTAGTGTACAAGACAGGGCTTATGAGACCCAGTACTTC. Its translation: CASSVQDRAYETQYF.

This chain uses TRBV7-9 with TRBJ1-1; tentative D call: TRBD1 (5 bases). V lost 6 bases and J 7 bases, leaving 12 bases between the germline ends. Germline V gene sequence: CDR1 SEHNR, CDR2 FQNEAQ (reference sequence). This CDR3 spans 12 amino acids. CDR3 loop: CASSSNTGEAFF. CDR3 bases: TGTGCCAGCAGTTCTAACACAGGTGAAGCTTTCTTT.

The chain joins TRBV10-3 to TRBJ2-7; 11 nucleotides line up with TRBD2. Germline CDR1 reads ENHRY; CDR2 reads SYGVKD. Unmatched junction bases numbered 15, after V lost 5 bases and J lost 6 bases. The CDR3 is 17 amino acids. As DNA, the CDR3 is TGTGCCATCAGTCCTAGCGGGAGGTCCGCTTTGGGTGGCGAGCAGTACTTC. Its translation is CAISPSGRSALGGEQYF.

The chain recombines TRBV5-1 with TRBJ2-7, with TRBD2 matching over 11 bases. The J segment lost 7 bases and the V segment lost 5 bases, leaving 8 bases of the junction unmatched. Germline values: CDR1 SGHRS, CDR2 YFSETQ. The CDR3 contains 14 residues. The CDR3 spells CASRGTSGSGEQYF. The CDR3, as DNA: TGCGCCAGCAGGGGGACTAGCGGTTCCGGGGAGCAGTACTTC.

The rearrangement joins TRBV9 to TRBJ1-2; 7 bases are shared with TRBD1. Trimming at V came to 0 bases and at J to 4 bases, leaving 6 bases not matched to a gene. Germline V gives CDR1 SGDLS, CDR2 YYNGEE. The CDR3 has 15 amino acids. The CDR3 reads CASSVADRVSYGYTF. Written as DNA, the CDR3 is TGTGCCAGCAGCGTAGCCGACAGGGTGAGCTATGGCTACACCTTC.

This clone came up many times. J is TRBJ1-2 and V is TRBV12-3 or TRBV12-4, with D tentatively TRBD1 (6 bases). There are 12 residues in the CDR3. V shed 5 bases and J shed 5 bases, with 9 bases lying between them. The chain's CDR3 is CASSQTGYGYTF. The CDR3 bases are TGTGCCAGCAGTCAGACAGGTTATGGCTACACCTTC.

The chain carries TRBV5-3 and TRBJ2-5; D remains ambiguous. TRBV5-3 is an open reading frame whose function is uncertain. The CDR3 is made up of 10 amino acids. Trimming shortened V by 7 bases and J by 5 bases, and 6 bases separated the two germline ends. CDR3 region: CARSSETQYF. CDR3 nucleotides: TGTGCCAGATCATCCGAGACCCAGTACTTC.

V gene TRBV30 combines with J gene TRBJ2-1, with D possibly matching TRBD2 (5 bases). Looked up from germline, CDR1 is GTSNPN and CDR2 is SVGIG (reference sequence). Trimming stripped 2 bases from V and 2 bases from J, with 7 bases between. The length of the CDR3 is 13 residues. CDR3 region: CAWSPGAYNEQFF. The CDR3 DNA reads TGTGCCTGGAGTCCCGGGGCCTACAATGAGCAGTTCTTC.

The chain couples TRBV11-3 to TRBJ2-3, with D perhaps matching TRBD1 (7 bases). CDR1 and CDR2 from the germline V gene are SGHNT and YENEEA. V lost 5 bases and J 4 bases, leaving 22 bases between the germline ends. CDR3 length: 17 residues. In DNA form, the CDR3 reads TGTGCCAGCAGCCATCCAGGGGGGTTAGTTTGGGCAGATACGCAGTATTTT. It specifies CASSHPGGLVWADTQYF.

V and J are TRBV12-3 or TRBV12-4 and TRBJ1-5; 9 nucleotides match TRBD1. This CDR3 contains 13 residues. Unmatched junction bases numbered 4, after V lost 8 bases and J lost 5 bases. CDR3 loop: CASCWDRDQPQHF. CDR3 in DNA: TGTGCCAGCTGCTGGGACAGGGATCAGCCCCAGCATTTT.

A single count supports this clone. The V gene is TRBV12-3 or TRBV12-4, the J gene TRBJ1-3; TRBD1 might be the D (5 bases). This CDR3 is built from 11 residues. With 4 bases removed from V and 7 bases from J, the gap between germline ends came to 5 bases. The CDR3 nucleotides are TGTGCCAGCAGTTACAGGAACACCATATATTTT. This gives the protein CASSYRNTIYF.

This clone was observed many times. The rearrangement uses TRBV10-3 and TRBJ2-7; 8 positions match TRBD1. Germline V gene lookup returns CDR1 ENHRY and CDR2 SYGVKD. J lost 7 bases, V lost 8 bases, and 13 bases had no gene match. There are 14 residues in the CDR3. The CDR3 DNA is TGTGCCATCTCCCAGGGGGCGCTTCTCGGGGAGCAGTACTTC. It translates to CAISQGALLGEQYF.

The chain is built from TRBV11-2 and TRBJ2-3; TRBD2 is a possible D gene (7 bases). V was trimmed by 0 bases and J by 3 bases, leaving 13 bases between them. This CDR3 spans 16 amino acids. Germline assignment: CDR1 SGHAT and CDR2 FQNNGV. The DNA for the CDR3 is TGTGCCAGCAGCTTAGAGGCGGGGAGGGGGACAGATACGCAGTATTTT. Its protein is CASSLEAGRGTDTQYF.

The J gene is TRBJ2-7, the V gene TRBV10-1, with 8 nucleotides matching TRBD2. Germline V gives CDR1 WNHNN, CDR2 SYGVQD (reference sequence). After removal of 5 bases from V and 7 bases from J, the junction contained 16 bases not matched to a gene. The CDR3 spans 16 residues. CDR3 sequence reads: CASSPYQGLGDWEQYF. CDR3 DNA: TGCGCCAGCAGTCCATATCAGGGACTAGGGGATTGGGAGCAGTACTTC.

The chain links TRBV28 to TRBJ1-1; D unresolved. V gave up 8 bases and J gave up 5 bases, with 15 bases separating them. Germline V CDR1 and CDR2: MDHEN, SYDVKM. CDR3 length: 13 residues. Here the CDR3 DNA reads TGTGCCAGCTTCGCTTTACCGGGGACTGAAGCTTTCTTT. Its protein product is CASFALPGTEAFF.

The rearrangement uses TRBV28 and TRBJ2-1; 9 nucleotides match TRBD1. V lost 3 bases and J lost 8; bases outside the gene matches: 5. The CDR3 spans 14 residues. The germline CDR1 and CDR2 sequences are MDHEN and SYDVKM. The chain's CDR3 is CASSFTGGLDEQFF. The CDR3 DNA reads TGTGCCAGCAGTTTCACAGGGGGCCTGGATGAGCAGTTCTTC.

This chain uses TRBV30 with TRBJ2-3; 8 bases are shared with TRBD1. The CDR3 has 15 residues. V lost 0 bases and J lost 2; bases outside the gene matches: 4. CDR1 GTSNPN and CDR2 SVGIG come from the germline V gene (reference sequence). CDR3: CAWSVLDRDTDTQYF. In DNA form, the CDR3 reads TGTGCCTGGAGTGTACTGGACAGGGACACAGATACGCAGTATTTT. Drawing the rest from reference TRBV30 and TRBJ2-3, the complete variable domain is SQTIHQWPATLVQPVGSPLSLECTVEGTSNPNLYWYRQAAGRGLQLLFYSVGIGQISSEVPQNLSASRPQDRQFILSSKKLLLSDSGFYLCAWSVLDRDTDTQYFGPGTRLTVL.

The rearrangement uses TRBV2 and TRBJ1-1; 7 bases match TRBD1. V lost 8 bases, J lost 3 bases, and 9 bases stayed unmatched. This CDR3 contains 14 residues. Germline CDR1 is SNHLY and CDR2 is FYNNEI. The CDR3 reads CASGWDRQDTEAFF. The DNA for the CDR3 is TGTGCCAGCGGCTGGGACAGACAGGACACTGAAGCTTTCTTT.

The V and J genes are TRBV11-3 and TRBJ1-1; TRBD1 is a possible D gene (6 bases). V lost 5 bases and J lost 4, with 17 bases in between. Germline V gene sequence: CDR1 SGHNT, CDR2 YENEEA. This CDR3 contains 15 residues. In nucleotides, the CDR3 is TGTGCCAGCAGCCCCAGACAGGCGGGTTTCACTGAAGCTTTCTTT. This codes for CASSPRQAGFTEAFF.